Shown below are 21 T cell receptor beta chains from a single sample sequenced in a study of shared clonotypes between healthy human individuals. TCRdb's table, derived via immunoSEQ multiplex PCR, lists solely in-frame clones and lacks some. The sample carries about 1 million clones, around 75% recorded once. The material sequenced was memory CD4+ T cells sorted from blood. This sample's subset: CD45RA-negative fraction. The source of these receptors is a young man in good health.

Concerning this clone itself: Other nucleotide sequences from this sample produce the same CDR3. The chain employs TRBV5-6 and TRBJ1-4; the match to TRBD1 covers 7 bases. CDR1 is SGHDT, CDR2 YYEEEE, per germline. J was trimmed by 4 bases and V by 1 base; bases with no gene match: 1. This CDR3 has 14 residues. In nucleotides, the CDR3 is TGTGCCAGCAGCTTGAGGGACAGTAATGAAAAACTGTTTTTT. Its translation is CASSLRDSNEKLFF.

This chain joins TRBV29-1 and TRBJ2-7; 7 bases are shared with TRBD2. The CDR3 sequence is 12 residues long. Unmatched junction bases numbered 1, after V lost 5 bases and J lost 0 bases. Germline V gene sequence: CDR1 SQVTM, CDR2 ANQGSEA. CDR3 loop: CSVLAVSYEQYF. The DNA for the CDR3 is TGCAGCGTTCTAGCGGTCTCCTACGAGCAGTACTTC.

The CDR3 DNA sequence: TGTGCCAGCAGCACTAAACGGGGGGCTGGCATGTCCGGGGAGCTGTTTTTT. Translation gives CASSTKRGAGMSGELFF. The rearrangement joins TRBV25-1 to TRBJ2-2, with D maybe TRBD2 (7 bases). V was pared by 6 bases and J by 6 bases, with 23 bases between. The length of the CDR3 is 17 residues. Germline-derived CDR1 and CDR2 are MGHDK and SYGVNS.

The V call is TRBV28, the J call TRBJ1-1; TRBD1 might be the D (5 bases). The CDR3 loop spans 15 amino acids. Trimming stripped 7 bases from V and 5 bases from J, with 20 bases between. Germline CDR1 is MDHEN and CDR2 is SYDVKM. The chain's CDR3 is CASTGGWVGKTEAFF. The CDR3 DNA is TGTGCCAGCACCGGGGGGTGGGTCGGTAAAACTGAAGCTTTCTTT.

The V gene is TRBV6-5, the J gene TRBJ1-2, with 7 bases fitting TRBD1. Germline V gives CDR1 MNHEY, CDR2 SVGAGI. The junction had 6 bases not matched to a gene; V was cut back by 7 bases and J by 4 bases. The CDR3 totals 13 residues. This CDR3 is CASKTTGTYGYTF. Written as DNA, the CDR3 is TGTGCCAGCAAAACGACAGGGACCTATGGCTACACCTTC.

Remarks on this clone: Different DNA sequences within this sample yield the same CDR3. The rearrangement uses TRBV28 and TRBJ1-2; no clear D. In germline, CDR1 is MDHEN, CDR2 SYDVKM. There are 12 residues in the CDR3. Trimming left V 6 bases short and J 2 bases short, with 7 bases between. CDR3 sequence (DNA): TGTGCCAGCAGCCTCTCAAACTATGGCTACACCTTC. Its translation is CASSLSNYGYTF.

The genes are TRBV4-2 and TRBJ2-5, with unresolved D. Germline CDR1 is LGHNA and CDR2 is YNFKEQ. There are 11 residues in the CDR3. V dropped 5 bases and J dropped 3 bases, with 4 bases sitting between them. The CDR3 DNA reads TGTGCCAGCAGCTTTAAAGAGACCCAGTACTTC. Encoded protein: CASSFKETQYF.

The genes are TRBV28 and TRBJ2-7, with D possibly TRBD1 on 6 matching bases. CDR1 MDHEN and CDR2 SYDVKM come from the germline V gene. The CDR3 is 13 residues long. V lost 5 bases to trimming and J lost 6 bases, with 14 bases between them. The CDR3 nucleotides read TGTGCCAGCAGTCCGTACATGACAGGCGAGCAGTACTTC. It yields the protein CASSPYMTGEQYF.

In the case of this clone: Other DNA sequences in the same sample also yield this CDR3. The gene calls are TRBV2 and TRBJ2-7; D might be TRBD1 (6 bases). The germline V gene has CDR1 SNHLY and CDR2 FYNNEI. Trimming pared 6 bases from V and 3 bases from J, leaving 9 bases between. There are 12 residues in the CDR3. CDR3 sequence (DNA): TGTGCCAGCAGCACAGGGTTCTACGAGCAGTACTTC. Amino acids: CASSTGFYEQYF.

This clone was seen only once. The chain carries TRBV6-1 and TRBJ1-5, with no clear D. The germline V and J ends were trimmed by 10 bases and 3 bases, with 10 bases remaining between them. Germline CDR1 and CDR2: MNHNS and SASEGT. This CDR3 has 12 amino acids. The DNA for the CDR3 is TGTGCCACTCGAGACCTCAATCAGCCCCAGCATTTT. This sequence encodes CATRDLNQPQHF.

The chain carries TRBV18 and TRBJ1-2; no definite D call. CDR3 size: 15 residues. V was cut by 6 bases and J by 1 base, with 15 bases left in between. From germline, CDR1 is KGHSH and CDR2 LQKENI. CDR3 amino acids: CASSGVGAVNYGYTF. In DNA form, the CDR3 reads TGTGCCAGCTCGGGTGTCGGCGCGGTTAACTATGGCTACACCTTC. The whole variable domain, remainder taken from reference TRBV18 and TRBJ1-2, is NAGVMQNPRHLVRRRGQEARLRCSPMKGHSHVYWYRQLPEEGLKFMVYLQKENIIDESGMPKERFSAEFPKEGPSILRIQQVVRGDSAAYFCASSGVGAVNYGYTFGSGTRLTVV.

This rearrangement joins TRBV6-9 to TRBJ2-1, with D perhaps matching TRBD2 (6 bases). V lost 7 bases and J 6 bases, leaving 19 bases between the germline ends. The CDR3 consists of 15 residues. The germline CDR1 and CDR2 sequences are MNHGY and SVAAGI. CDR3 amino acids: CASKGFGGKGNEQFF. The CDR3 DNA reads as TGTGCCAGCAAGGGTTTCGGAGGGAAGGGCAATGAGCAGTTCTTC.

This clone was recorded a few times. The chain is built from TRBV5-6 and TRBJ2-2, with 9 bases lining up with TRBD2. The CDR3 sequence is 16 residues long. Germline V lookup: CDR1 SGHDT, CDR2 YYEEEE. The junction had 4 bases not matched to a gene; V was cut back by 0 bases and J by 4 bases. The CDR3 coding sequence is TGTGCCAGCAGCTTGGCCCTAGCGGGATTCACCGGGGAGCTGTTTTTT. It encodes CASSLALAGFTGELFF.

This clone has just one count. The V call is TRBV15, the J call TRBJ2-5, with 7 bases identical to TRBD1. This CDR3 has 15 residues. V lost 5 bases, J lost 5 bases, and 11 bases stayed unmatched. Looked up from germline, CDR1 is LNHNV and CDR2 is YYDKDF (reference sequence). CDR3 region: CATSLGTVVGETQYF. Here the CDR3 DNA reads TGTGCCACCAGCCTCGGGACAGTTGTAGGCGAGACCCAGTACTTC.

The V gene is TRBV5-1, the J gene TRBJ1-3; 9 bases fit TRBD1. The CDR3 runs 14 residues. V lost 4 bases to trimming and J lost 4 bases; unmatched junction nucleotides: 3. Germline lookup yields CDR1 SGHRS and CDR2 YFSETQ. CDR3 nucleotide sequence: TGCGCCAGCAGCGGTGGGACAGGGGGAAACACCATATATTTT. Protein sequence: CASSGGTGGNTIYF.

Only one count was recorded for this clone. The V gene is TRBV5-8, the J gene TRBJ1-1; 11 nucleotides line up with TRBD1. This CDR3 comprises 14 residues. With 0 bases clipped from V and 6 bases from J, the junction kept 1 base outside the gene matches. Germline values: CDR1 SGHTS, CDR2 YDEGEE. The CDR3, as DNA: TGTGCCAGCAGCTTGGGGACAGGGGGCGCTGAAGCTTTCTTT. Protein: CASSLGTGGAEAFF.

The chain recombines TRBV5-4 with TRBJ2-1, with D possibly matching TRBD2 (6 bases). This CDR3 has 13 residues. Between the trimmed V and J ends, which lost 4 bases and 7 bases, there was a span of 12 bases. Germline CDR1 reads SGHNT; CDR2 reads YYREEE (reference sequence). CDR3 coding DNA: TGTGCCAGCAGCACCTTTGGGAGGAATGAGCAGTTCTTC. This gives the protein CASSTFGRNEQFF.

The chain employs TRBV19 and TRBJ2-7, with D perhaps TRBD1 or TRBD2 (5 bases each). V was pared by 6 bases and J by 0 bases, with 12 bases between. Germline assignment: CDR1 LNHDA and CDR2 SQIVND (reference sequence). The CDR3 consists of 14 residues. This CDR3 reads CASRLGPHSYEQYF. CDR3 coding DNA: TGTGCCAGTAGGTTGGGACCCCACTCCTACGAGCAGTACTTC.

This clone was detected a few times. This chain uses TRBV18 with TRBJ1-1, with D unresolved. CDR1 is KGHSH and CDR2 is LQKENI in the germline V gene. V shed 1 base and J shed 11 bases, with 11 bases lying between them. This CDR3 comprises 12 residues. The CDR3 coding sequence is TGTGCCAGCTCACCACTCGACCTAGCGGCTTTCTTT. Protein sequence: CASSPLDLAAFF.

This chain joins TRBV30 and TRBJ2-5; D possibly corresponds to TRBD1 (7 bases). The J call may be incorrect, as the DNA end agrees better with TRBJ2-7. CDR3 length: 14 residues. Germline CDR1 reads GTSNPN; CDR2 reads SVGIG (reference sequence). CDR3 bases: TGTGCCTGGAGTGTACCAGGGGGGTACTACGAGCAGTACTTC. Its translation is CAWSVPGGYYEQYF.

A word on this clone: This probably arose from a read error, given a far larger clone one base away. The sample holds other DNA sequences that translate to the same CDR3. V gene TRBV11-2 combines with J gene TRBJ1-2; D is ambiguous. The CDR3 contains 12 residues. Trimming took 1 base from V and 4 from J, leaving 4 bases between them. CDR1 is SGHAT and CDR2 is FQNNGV in the germline V gene. The DNA for the CDR3 is TGTGCCAGCAGCTTAGGGACCTATGGCTACACCTTC. This encodes CASSLGTYGYTF.